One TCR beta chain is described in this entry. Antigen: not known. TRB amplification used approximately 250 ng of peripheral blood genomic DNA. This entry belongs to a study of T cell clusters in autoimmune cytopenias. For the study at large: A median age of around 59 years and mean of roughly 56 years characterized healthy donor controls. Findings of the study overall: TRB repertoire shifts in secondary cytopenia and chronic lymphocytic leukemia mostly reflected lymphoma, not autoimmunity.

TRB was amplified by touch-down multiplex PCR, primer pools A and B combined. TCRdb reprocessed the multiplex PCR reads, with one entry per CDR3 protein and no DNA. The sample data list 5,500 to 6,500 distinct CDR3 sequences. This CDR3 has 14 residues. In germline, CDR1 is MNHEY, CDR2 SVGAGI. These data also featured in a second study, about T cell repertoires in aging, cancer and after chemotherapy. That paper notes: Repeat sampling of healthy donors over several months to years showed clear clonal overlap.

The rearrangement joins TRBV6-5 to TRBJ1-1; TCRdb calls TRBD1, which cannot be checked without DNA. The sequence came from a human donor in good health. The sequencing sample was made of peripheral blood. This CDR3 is CASSYSLGHPEAFF.